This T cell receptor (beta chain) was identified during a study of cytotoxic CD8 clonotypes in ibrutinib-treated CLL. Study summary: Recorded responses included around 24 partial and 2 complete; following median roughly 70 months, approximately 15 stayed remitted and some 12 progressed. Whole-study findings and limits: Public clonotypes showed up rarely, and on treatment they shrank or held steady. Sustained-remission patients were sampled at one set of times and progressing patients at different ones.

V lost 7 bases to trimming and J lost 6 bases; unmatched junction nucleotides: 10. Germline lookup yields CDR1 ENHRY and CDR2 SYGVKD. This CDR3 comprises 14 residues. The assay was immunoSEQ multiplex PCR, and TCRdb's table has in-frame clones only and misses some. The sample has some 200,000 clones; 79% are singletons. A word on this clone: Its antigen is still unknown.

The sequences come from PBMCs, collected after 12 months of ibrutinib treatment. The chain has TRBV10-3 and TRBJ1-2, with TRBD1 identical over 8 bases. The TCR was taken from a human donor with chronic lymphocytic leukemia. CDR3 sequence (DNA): TGTGCCATCAATACTGGACAGGGTTTGGATGGCTACACCTTC. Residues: CAINTGQGLDGYTF.